This TCR beta chain emerged from a study of CD8+ T cells in alopecia areata. In regard to this clone: No antigen is known for it.

TCR sequencing used cDNA made by reverse transcription of extracted RNA. Only in-frame clones appear in the TCRdb table, and some are missing; sequencing was by immunoSEQ multiplex PCR. The data show about 110,000 clones, roughly 60% seen once. The V and J ends lost 3 bases and 5 bases, in that order; junction bases with no gene match: 4. The CDR3 sequence is 15 residues long. The germline CDR1 and CDR2 sequences are SGDLS and YYNGEE. Study results and caveats: Tissue-resident alphabeta T cells belonging to normal skin likewise get sequenced within scalp specimens.

Sequencing input: CD8+ T cells sorted from blood. This chain connects TRBV9 to TRBJ1-3, with 11 nucleotides matching TRBD1. The source of this sequence is a human donor in good health. Written as DNA, the CDR3 is TGTGCCAGCAGCGACGGACAGGGGGCCAGAAACACCATATATTTT. Translation: CASSDGQGARNTIYF.